Listed here are 27 T cell receptor beta chains from one sample, sequenced in a study of Ad26.COV2.S vaccination and SARS-CoV-2 variants (dated by TCRdb to the early 2020s). Sample treatment or condition, as interpreted from the label and publication: roughly 19 received Ad26.COV2.S at low or high dose, single or two shots; five or six received placebo; per-sample allocation not given. For vaccine and placebo recipients, repertoires were sequenced using samples collected on day 63 after the first injection. The library was produced with the immunoSEQ multiplex PCR assay. Held by TCRdb, this immuneACCESS table contains in-frame sequences only and omits some clones. Under half of the omission traces to an unresolved V gene where checked; the cause of the rest is unknown. In all, the sample holds some 390,000 clones, and approximately 86% of those were seen once. In total, the top ten clones hold under 4% of the sample.

The material sequenced was peripheral blood, taken in a trial of Ad26.COV2.S vaccine versus placebo. The receptors stem from a person between 18 and 60 years old who received the Ad26.COV2.S COVID-19 vaccine or a placebo.

J is TRBJ1-4 and V is TRBV6-6; TRBD1 might be the D (6 bases). The CDR3 spans 14 residues. Germline V lookup: CDR1 MNHNY, CDR2 SVGAGI (reference sequence). V was pared by 5 bases and J by 2 bases, with 9 bases between. CDR3 sequence reads: CASSKGGTNEKLFF. CDR3 sequence (DNA): TGTGCCAGCAGTAAGGGGGGTACTAATGAAAAACTGTTTTTT.

This clone has just a few counts. The chain is built from TRBV11-3 and TRBJ2-2; 7 bases line up with TRBD1. Germline-derived CDR1 and CDR2 are SGHNT and YENEEA. Trimming removed 4 bases from V and 6 bases from J; junction bases left unmatched: 2. This CDR3 region has 13 residues. The CDR3 is CASSSTGSGELFF. In DNA form, the CDR3 reads TGTGCCAGCAGCTCGACAGGGTCCGGGGAGCTGTTTTTT. Together with reference TRBV11-3 and TRBJ2-2, the CDR3 gives the full variable domain: EAGVVQSPRYKIIEKKQPVAFWCNPISGHNTLYWYLQNLGQGPELLIRYENEEAVDDSQLPKDRFSAERLKGVDSTLKIQPAELGDSAVYLCASSSTGSGELFFGEGSRLTVL.

The sample holds one count of this clone. This rearrangement joins TRBV18 to TRBJ1-5, with no clear D. This CDR3 has 14 amino acids. The V gene lost 6 bases and the J gene lost 0 bases, with 9 bases spanning the gap. CDR1 KGHSH and CDR2 LQKENI come from the germline V gene. CDR3 DNA: TGTGCCAGCTCCCTCGGAGCTAGCAATCAGCCCCAGCATTTT. Protein sequence: CASSLGASNQPQHF.

The V and J genes are TRBV5-1 and TRBJ1-1; no definite D call. Germline V gene sequence: CDR1 SGHRS, CDR2 YFSETQ. V lost 0 bases and J 1 base, leaving 10 bases between the germline ends. CDR3 length equals 15 residues. CDR3 nucleotides: TGCGCCAGCAGCTTGGCCTTGGCTGGGAACACTGAAGCTTTCTTT. Its protein is CASSLALAGNTEAFF.

The chain uses TRBV24-1 and TRBJ2-1; D possibly uses TRBD1 or TRBD2 (5 bases each). Trimming removed 3 bases at V and 7 bases at J, with 9 bases between. The CDR3 spans 13 residues. The germline CDR1 and CDR2 sequences are KGHDR and SFDVKD. The CDR3 DNA reads as TGTGCCACCAGTGATCTGGGACCAAATGAGCAGTTCTTC. As protein: CATSDLGPNEQFF.

The chain carries TRBV10-2 and TRBJ2-1; D remains ambiguous. Trimming took off 1 base at V and 6 bases at J, with 7 bases between the two ends. There are 13 residues in the CDR3. Per the germline V gene, CDR1 is WSHSY and CDR2 is SAAADI. This chain's CDR3 is CASSEYRVNEQFF. The DNA of the CDR3 is TGCGCCAGCAGTGAGTACCGCGTCAATGAGCAGTTCTTC.

About this clone: The identical CDR3 is also encoded by other nucleotide sequences in the sample. The J gene is TRBJ2-7, the V gene TRBV9; D might be TRBD1 (5 bases). The germline gives CDR1 SGDLS, CDR2 YYNGEE. V was pared by 3 bases and J by 3 bases, with 7 bases between. This CDR3 is built from 12 residues. The CDR3 protein is CASSGDSYEQYF. The DNA of the CDR3 is TGTGCCAGCAGCGGAGACAGCTACGAGCAGTACTTC.

The chain couples TRBV3-1 (or the pseudogene TRBV3-2) to TRBJ1-2, with D unclear. V was trimmed by 5 bases and J by 2 bases, leaving 24 bases between them. Per the germline V gene, CDR1 is LGHDT and CDR2 is YNNKEL (reference sequence). This CDR3 has 18 residues. The CDR3 loop reads CASSTRPSAPTTNYGYTF. CDR3 in DNA: TGTGCCAGCAGCACCCGACCTTCAGCCCCCACTACAAACTATGGCTACACCTTC.

In this sample, this clone turned up once. The chain is built from TRBV7-9 and TRBJ2-3; 8 bases line up with TRBD1. This CDR3 has 16 residues. The germline CDR1 and CDR2 sequences are SEHNR and FQNEAQ (reference sequence). The trim removed 5 bases at V and 6 bases at J, leaving 13 bases unmatched. DNA for the CDR3: TGTGCCAGCAGCGCCCGAGTGGGACAGGTCGAGGATACGCAGTATTTT. Translating it yields CASSARVGQVEDTQYF.

The chain combines TRBV7-2 with TRBJ1-1; D is uncertain. The V gene's germline CDR1 is SGHTA and CDR2 FQGNSA. Deletions cut 2 bases from V and 5 bases from J, with 15 bases between. This CDR3 spans 15 amino acids. The DNA for the CDR3 is TGTGCCAGCAGCTTACACCGGTGGAGGGATACTGAAGCTTTCTTT. Protein product: CASSLHRWRDTEAFF. Filled out from reference TRBV7-2 and TRBJ1-1, the complete variable domain reads GAGVSQSPSNKVTEKGKDVELRCDPISGHTALYWYRQSLGQGLEFLIYFQGNSAPDKSGLPSDRFSAERTGGSVSTLTIQRTQQEDSAVYLCASSLHRWRDTEAFFGQGTRLTVV.

The chain links TRBV3-1 (or the pseudogene TRBV3-2) to TRBJ1-4; no firm D call. Germline-derived CDR1 and CDR2 are LGHDT and YNNKEL (reference sequence). This CDR3 is 17 amino acids long. V lost 3 bases and J lost 9, with 23 bases in between. The chain's CDR3 is CASSQTSLERARKKLFF. Here the CDR3 DNA reads TGTGCCAGCAGCCAGACCTCGCTAGAAAGGGCGCGGAAAAAACTGTTTTTT.

V usage is TRBV5-6 and J usage is TRBJ2-5; D is unclear. The CDR3 length is 12 residues. CDR1 and CDR2 (germline): SGHDT, YYEEEE. Trimming pared 4 bases from V and 3 bases from J, leaving 7 bases between. In nucleotides, the CDR3 is TGTGCCAGCAGCCATGGAAAAGAGACCCAGTACTTC. Protein: CASSHGKETQYF.

The chain recombines TRBV7-6 with TRBJ2-7; tentative D call: TRBD2 (6 bases). Trimming shortened V by 5 bases and J by 3 bases, and 17 bases separated the two germline ends. This CDR3 has 15 residues. Germline assignment: CDR1 SGHVS and CDR2 FNYEAQ. The CDR3 region has the DNA TGTGCCAGCAGCCCTAGGGTAGGGAGGAGCTACGAGCAGTACTTC. Encoded protein: CASSPRVGRSYEQYF.

The chain couples TRBV24-1 to TRBJ1-2, with D uncertain. CDR1 and CDR2 from the germline V gene are KGHDR and SFDVKD. This CDR3 has 11 amino acids. The V end was cut by 3 bases, the J end by 5 bases, with 3 bases between. For the CDR3, the DNA is TGTGCCACCAGTGATGGGTATGGCTACACCTTC. Its translation: CATSDGYGYTF.

The sample holds one count of this clone. This chain uses TRBV12-5 with TRBJ2-7, with D tentatively TRBD1 or TRBD2 (6 bases each). V lost 4 bases, J lost 5 bases, and 18 bases lay in between. Germline CDR1 LGHNT, CDR2 FRNRAP. The CDR3 runs to 15 residues. The CDR3 protein is CASGWATGARHEQYF. In DNA, the CDR3 is TGTGCTAGTGGTTGGGCGACGGGGGCTCGCCACGAGCAGTACTTC.

A single count supports this clone. The CDR3 protein is CASSLNPGAVYEQYF. DNA of the CDR3: TGTGCCAGCAGCTTAAACCCGGGGGCGGTCTACGAGCAGTACTTC. V and J are TRBV11-2 and TRBJ2-7, with D possibly being TRBD1 or TRBD2 (6 bases each). V was cut by 2 bases and J by 3 bases, with 14 bases left in between. The CDR3 contains 15 residues. The germline CDR1 and CDR2 sequences are SGHAT and FQNNGV.

This rearrangement joins TRBV11-3 to TRBJ2-7; D might be TRBD2 (6 bases). This CDR3 has 15 amino acids. The germline V gene has CDR1 SGHNT and CDR2 YENEEA. V was trimmed by 3 bases and J by 0 bases, leaving 12 bases between them. The DNA for the CDR3 is TGTGCCAGCAGCTTCGGGGGTGGAAGCTCCTACGAGCAGTACTTC. It specifies CASSFGGGSSYEQYF.

This clone has a handful of counts. The chain has TRBV5-1 and TRBJ2-7; TRBD1 matches at 8 bases. J gave up 1 base and V 4 bases, and 10 bases lay outside the gene matches. Germline-derived CDR1 and CDR2 are SGHRS and YFSETQ. The CDR3 contains 16 residues. The CDR3 DNA reads as TGCGCCAGCAGCACTCATCCCGGGACAGGATCCTACGAGCAGTACTTC. Translation: CASSTHPGTGSYEQYF.

This clone was seen more than once but under ten times. This chain connects TRBV24-1 to TRBJ1-5; TRBD1 is a possible D gene (6 bases). The CDR3 extends over 14 amino acids. CDR1 is KGHDR and CDR2 is SFDVKD in the germline V gene. V lost 9 bases to trimming and J lost 1 base, with 12 bases between them. The CDR3 DNA sequence: TGTGCCACCTCCTCCGGGGGCAGCAATCAGCCCCAGCATTTT. This gives the protein CATSSGGSNQPQHF.

The chain recombines TRBV27 with TRBJ1-5; D is undetermined. Trimming stripped 4 bases from V and 0 bases from J, with 16 bases between. The CDR3 loop spans 17 amino acids. In germline, CDR1 is MNHEY, CDR2 SMNVEV (reference sequence). The CDR3 spells CASSSTRGAYSNQPQHF. Here the CDR3 DNA reads TGTGCCAGCAGTTCAACCCGGGGAGCCTATAGCAATCAGCCCCAGCATTTT.

The chain is built from TRBV7-9 and TRBJ2-7, with 7 positions matching TRBD1. V was clipped by 5 bases and J by 2 bases; unmatched bases: 6. Germline V gene data show CDR1 as SEHNR and CDR2 as FQNEAQ (reference sequence). The CDR3 loop spans 14 amino acids. The CDR3 DNA is TGTGCCAGCAGCCGGGGACAGAGTACCTACGAGCAGTACTTC. It specifies CASSRGQSTYEQYF.

About this clone: Other DNA sequences in this specimen translate into the identical CDR3. CDR3 in amino acids: CASSRGGTEAFF. Written as DNA, the CDR3 is TGTGCCAGCAGCAGAGGGGGAACTGAAGCTTTCTTT. The chain uses TRBV11-3 and TRBJ1-1; D possibly corresponds to TRBD1 (6 bases). The CDR3 runs to 12 residues. V shed 5 bases and J shed 5 bases, with 9 bases lying between them. Germline CDR1 reads SGHNT; CDR2 reads YENEEA.

The chain combines TRBV6-5 with TRBJ1-2; no clear D gene. Trimming stripped 2 bases from V and 1 base from J, with 5 bases between. The CDR3 consists of 13 residues. Germline V CDR1 and CDR2: MNHEY, SVGAGI. CDR3 in amino acids: CASSYGVNYGYTF. The DNA of the CDR3 is TGTGCCAGCAGTTACGGAGTTAACTATGGCTACACCTTC.

This clone was seen only once. V usage is TRBV11-3 and J usage is TRBJ2-1; no definite D call. Germline CDR1 and CDR2: SGHNT and YENEEA. V was pared by 1 base and J by 8 bases, with 30 bases between. The CDR3 is 20 residues long. The CDR3 is CASSLALPFRSAEAFDEQFF. The CDR3 DNA reads as TGTGCCAGCAGCTTAGCTCTACCCTTCAGGAGCGCCGAGGCGTTCGATGAGCAGTTCTTC.

J is TRBJ1-3 and V is TRBV19; weak D call: TRBD1 (6 bases). The V end was cut by 3 bases, the J end by 3 bases, with 18 bases between. The CDR3 runs to 17 residues. The germline V gene encodes CDR1 LNHDA and CDR2 SQIVND (reference sequence). DNA of the CDR3: TGTGCCAGTAGTATCTATGGGGGCCAAACTTATGGAAACACCATATATTTT. This translates into CASSIYGGQTYGNTIYF.

The chain joins TRBV7-9 to TRBJ2-4; no reliable D call. This CDR3 is 14 amino acids long. The V gene's germline CDR1 is SEHNR and CDR2 FQNEAQ (reference sequence). V lost 6 bases, J lost 9 bases, and 18 bases lay in between. The chain's CDR3 is CASRTWTAESIQYF. The CDR3 DNA sequence: TGTGCCAGCAGAACCTGGACGGCGGAGAGCATTCAGTACTTC.

V and J are TRBV27 and TRBJ2-1; TRBD2 aligns across 12 bases. From germline, CDR1 is MNHEY and CDR2 SMNVEV (reference sequence). The length of the CDR3 is 15 residues. Trimming cost V 6 bases and J 6 bases; bases outside gene matches: 6. CDR3: CASSSGLAGSNEQFF. The CDR3 nucleotides are TGTGCCAGCAGCTCTGGACTAGCGGGGAGCAATGAGCAGTTCTTC.